The rows below give T cell receptor beta chains drawn from one sample of a study of technical replicates of blood from several donors. TCRdb's table, derived via immunoSEQ multiplex PCR, lists solely in-frame clones and lacks some. The sample has about 81,000 clones; 75% to 90% are singletons. Sequenced material: PBMCs. Every receptor here comes from a human donor in good health. Some clones in this sample may be carry-over from other donors' samples. Each CDR3 is given with its conserved first and last residue. The D gene is left open where the match is weak. Expanded clones get a size class; other rows say once, few or many, or leave the size out.

few	17	TRBD2	TRBV6-4	TRBJ2-3	CASSDESSGGLPDTQYF	TGTGCCAGCAGTGACGAGAGTAGCGGGGGGTTGCCGGATACGCAGTATTTT
NA	13	NA	TRBV18	TRBJ1-1	CASSPSLSVEAFF	TGTGCCAGCTCACCATCCTTATCGGTTGAAGCTTTCTTT
NA	16	TRBD2	TRBV13	TRBJ2-1	CASSFVAGGRYNEQFF	TGTGCCAGCAGCTTTGTCGCGGGAGGAAGGTACAATGAGCAGTTCTTC
NA	14	NA	TRBV18	TRBJ1-2	CASSPQGANYGYTF	TGTGCCAGCTCACCGCAAGGAGCTAACTATGGCTACACCTTC
few	15	TRBD1	TRBV9	TRBJ1-2	CASSANRGPNYGYTF	TGTGCCAGCAGCGCGAACAGGGGCCCTAACTATGGCTACACCTTC
NA	11	NA	TRBV4-1	TRBJ2-5	CASSSSETQYF	TGCGCCAGCAGCTCAAGCGAGACCCAGTACTTC
few	15	TRBD1	TRBV9	TRBJ1-1	CASSFLQGAYTEAFF	TGTGCCAGCAGCTTTCTACAGGGGGCATACACTGAAGCTTTCTTT
NA	11	NA	TRBV20-1	TRBJ2-7	CSARILHEQYF	TGCAGTGCTAGAATCCTCCACGAGCAGTACTTC
NA	13	NA	TRBV7-8	TRBJ1-1	CASSAGLGTEAFF	TGTGCCAGCAGCGCGGGCTTAGGGACTGAAGCTTTCTTT
few	16	NA	TRBV7-6	TRBJ2-5	CASSPRGGRASETQYF	TGTGCCAGCAGCCCGAGAGGTGGCAGGGCGTCGGAGACCCAGTACTTC
NA	14	NA	TRBV5-1	TRBJ2-1	CASSFSGAYNEQFF	TGCGCCAGCAGCTTCTCGGGGGCCTACAATGAGCAGTTCTTC
NA	15	NA	TRBV7-9	TRBJ2-7	CASSLGQPTTYEQYF	TGTGCCAGCAGCTTAGGACAGCCGACGACCTACGAGCAGTACTTC
NA	16	TRBD2	TRBV7-9	TRBJ2-3	CASSLGRLAATDTQYF	TGTGCCAGCAGCTTAGGCAGACTAGCTGCCACAGATACGCAGTATTTT
NA	14	TRBD2	TRBV4-3	TRBJ2-3	CASSQASGTYTQYF	TGCGCCAGCAGCCAAGCTAGCGGGACATATACGCAGTATTTT
NA	15	NA	TRBV30	TRBJ2-6	CAWSVLGRGANVLTF	TGTGCCTGGAGTGTATTGGGGAGAGGGGCCAACGTCCTGACTTTC
once	14	TRBD2	TRBV7-9	TRBJ2-1	CASFRGSGSAEQFF	TGTGCCAGCTTCCGGGGTAGCGGGAGTGCTGAGCAGTTCTTC
NA	13	NA	TRBV10-3	TRBJ2-7	CAISESRAYEQYF	TGTGCCATCAGTGAGTCACGGGCCTACGAGCAGTACTTC
few	14	NA	TRBV2	TRBJ1-2	CASPIRPYGGGYTF	TGTGCCAGCCCAATCCGCCCATACGGAGGTGGCTACACCTTC
NA	15	TRBD1	TRBV5-1	TRBJ1-2	CASSPRQGVNYGYTF	TGCGCCAGCAGCCCCAGACAGGGAGTTAACTATGGCTACACCTTC
NA	13	NA	TRBV29-1	TRBJ1-1	CSVELGARTEAFF	TGCAGCGTTGAGCTGGGGGCGCGCACTGAAGCTTTCTTT
few	13	NA	TRBV6-1	TRBJ2-7	CASSGRDVGEQYF	TGTGCCAGCAGTGGTCGGGATGTCGGTGAGCAGTACTTC
NA	14	TRBD1	TRBV29-1	TRBJ2-7	CSALTRDSSYEQYF	TGCAGCGCCCTGACACGGGACAGCTCCTACGAGCAGTACTTC
NA	17	NA	TRBV15	TRBJ2-3	CATSRNILVRDGDTQYF	TGTGCCACCAGCAGAAACATCTTAGTCAGGGATGGGGATACGCAGTATTTT
NA	16	NA	TRBV2	TRBJ1-4	CASSETGRGLNEKLFF	TGTGCCAGCAGTGAAACAGGGAGGGGTCTTAACGAAAAACTGTTTTTT
NA	15	TRBD1	TRBV7-3	TRBJ1-4	CASSATGGSNEKLFF	TGTGCCAGCAGCGCGACAGGGGGATCTAATGAAAAACTGTTTTTT
few	13	TRBD1	TRBV6-1	TRBJ1-2	CASSEDRYGGYTF	TGTGCCAGCAGTGAGGACAGGTATGGTGGCTACACCTTC
NA	12	TRBD2	TRBV30	TRBJ2-1	CAWSSTSASPFF	TGTGCCTGGAGTTCGACTAGCGCCTCGCCGTTCTTC
NA	14	TRBD1	TRBV28	TRBJ2-3	CASREQGGTDTQYF	TGTGCCAGCAGGGAGCAGGGGGGCACAGATACGCAGTATTTT
NA	16	TRBD2	TRBV7-3	TRBJ2-3	CASSLKVGGGTDTQYF	TGTGCCAGCAGCTTAAAGGTCGGGGGGGGCACAGATACGCAGTATTTT
NA	12	TRBD2	TRBV29-1	TRBJ2-1	CSARTSESEQFF	TGCAGCGCTCGGACTAGCGAGTCAGAGCAGTTCTTC
NA	13	NA	TRBV6-1	TRBJ2-7	CATAGGGGYEQYF	TGTGCCACTGCGGGTGGTGGAGGGTACGAGCAGTACTTC
NA	12	NA	TRBV6-6	TRBJ1-1	CASSARYSEAFF	TGTGCCAGCAGTGCCCGGTACAGTGAAGCTTTCTTT